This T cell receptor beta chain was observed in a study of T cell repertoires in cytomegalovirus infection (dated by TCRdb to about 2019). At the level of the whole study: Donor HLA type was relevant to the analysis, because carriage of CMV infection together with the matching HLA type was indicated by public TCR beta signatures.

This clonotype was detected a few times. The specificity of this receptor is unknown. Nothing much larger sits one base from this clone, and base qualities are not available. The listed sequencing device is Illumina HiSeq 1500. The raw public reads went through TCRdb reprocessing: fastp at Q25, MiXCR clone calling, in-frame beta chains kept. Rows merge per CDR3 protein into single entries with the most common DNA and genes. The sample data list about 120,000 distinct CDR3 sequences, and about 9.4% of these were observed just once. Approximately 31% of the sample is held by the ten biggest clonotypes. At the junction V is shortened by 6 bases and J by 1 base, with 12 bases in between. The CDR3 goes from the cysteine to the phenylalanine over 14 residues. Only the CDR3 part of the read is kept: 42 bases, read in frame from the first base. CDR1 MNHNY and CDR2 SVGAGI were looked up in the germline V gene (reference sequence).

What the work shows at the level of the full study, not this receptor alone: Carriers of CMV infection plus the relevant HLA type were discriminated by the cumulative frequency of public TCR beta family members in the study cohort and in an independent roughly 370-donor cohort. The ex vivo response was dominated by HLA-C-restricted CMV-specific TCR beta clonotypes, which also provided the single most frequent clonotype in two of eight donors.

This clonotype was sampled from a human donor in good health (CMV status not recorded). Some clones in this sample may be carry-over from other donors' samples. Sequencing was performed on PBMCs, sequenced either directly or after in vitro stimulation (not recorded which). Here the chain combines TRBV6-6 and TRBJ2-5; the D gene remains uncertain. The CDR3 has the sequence CASRISAVQETQYF. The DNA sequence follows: TGTGCCAGCAGGATCTCGGCGGTCCAAGAGACCCAGTACTTC.